This TCR beta chain came from a study of T cells in placental villitis. About the study as a whole: The study tested an allograft-versus-infection hypothesis by comparing placental TCR-beta repertoires in villitis of unknown etiology, unaffected controls matched for gestational age, and infectious villitis.

Including cysteine and phenylalanine, the CDR3 has 13 amino acids. CDR3 DNA only is kept here, 39 bases in frame from base 1. CDR1 and CDR2, looked up from the germline V gene (reference sequence), are GTSNPN and SVGIG. V sheds 0 bases and J sheds 0 bases, leaving 6 bases between their ends. TCR-beta CDR3 regions were amplified from genomic DNA with the immunoSEQ v4 bias-controlled multiplex PCR assay, run blinded to group allocation. To estimate the quantities of nucleated cells and T cells in each sample, reference gene primers were included together with the TCR-beta primers. Sequencing of the libraries was performed on an Illumina MiSeq with a 100-cycle paired-end protocol. The paper's data handling went like this. Diversity and richness were calculated in immunoSEQ Analyzer software, with richness determined by iChao1 and clonality derived from Pielou evenness and Shannon diversity (0-1, with higher values meaning less diverse). CDR3 amino acid sequences together with V/J genes were queried against VDJdb for CMV, EBV and influenza A specificities, with confidence 3 and substitution 2 applied. The Morisita-Horn index was used to assess how much TCR-beta amino acid clonotypes overlapped between the villitis of unknown etiology, infectious villitis and control repertoires. In its TCRdb copy, this immuneACCESS table keeps in-frame sequences only and misses some clones. Where compared with another copy, unresolved V genes explain less than half of these, and the others have no known cause. Clonal size and the V and J genes are those of that table, whereas D and trimming came from the DNA. The table for this sample lists under 750 clones; 82% of them were counted only once. About a sixth of the sample is in the top ten clones.

In the case of this clone: Its antigen remains undetermined. The record has no base qualities; no much larger clone is one base away.

The research as a whole found: In villitis of unknown etiology, the expanded clones were mostly private to each individual placenta, which suggests that there was no single initiating antigen. Small amounts of decidua were contained in the paraffin blocks, so some of the captured T cells, especially in controls, may have been decidual rather than villous infiltrates. Bulk tissue sequencing could not distinguish helper, regulatory or cytotoxic T cells, nor maternal versus fetal T cells, and excluded gamma-delta receptors. CMV-specific clone frequencies were higher in infectious CMV cases than in villitis of unknown etiology (around 0.01 vs 0.001), which did not differ from controls. Clonality was higher in villitis of unknown etiology placentae than in controls (median about 0.059 versus 0.0061, p=0.0025), a result indicating clonal expansion.

Ten to eleven placentae had a pathological diagnosis of high-grade villitis of unknown etiology and were chosen using the Amsterdam Criteria. Compared with the control and infectious villitis groups, mothers with villitis of unknown etiology had significantly greater gravidity and parity and more prior miscarriages. Placentae were collected after delivery and underwent gross and histological evaluation before archival tissue selection. Five 10-micron scrolls were cut from each FFPE block, and DNA was isolated using the AllPrep DNA/RNA FFPE Tissue kit. NanoDrop was used to check DNA concentration and purity, while a Bioanalyzer was used to assess RNA quality.

The source is a human patient with villitis of unknown etiology; the placental T cells may come from both mother and fetus. Source material: placental tissue containing maternal and fetal cells. The chain couples TRBV30 to TRBJ2-7; too little of a D gene remains to name it. At the DNA level, the sequence is TGTGCCTGGAGTGTAATTTTCTCCTACGAGCAGTACTTC. Its coded protein is CAWSVIFSYEQYF. The reference TRBV30 and TRBJ2-7 proteins fill in what lies around the CDR3, so the full variable domain reads SQTIHQWPATLVQPVGSPLSLECTVEGTSNPNLYWYRQAAGRGLQLLFYSVGIGQISSEVPQNLSASRPQDRQFILSSKKLLLSDSGFYLCAWSVIFSYEQYFGPGTRLTVT.